What follows is one T cell receptor (beta chain) and its context. What it binds is unknown. The same CDR3 arises from other DNA sequences in this sample as well. None of the donors, who were healthy HIV-negative adults, had recently had acute infections or vaccinations. Tens of millions of PBMCs were counted before genomic DNA extraction. This sample is part of a study of shared clonotypes between healthy human individuals. Findings and limits, study-wide: How much donors shared clonotypes was expected to be affected by sequencing depth.

The replicate PCRs on unsorted PBMC were given about 300 ng DNA, which is 25,000 to 30,000 T cell genomes. Sequencing used immunoSEQ multiplex PCR; TCRdb keeps in-frame clones, though not all of them. This sample yields about 480,000 clones, of which 75% to 80% are seen a single time; around 13% belongs to the top ten. Germline loops: CDR1 SGHAT, CDR2 FQNNGV. The CDR3 spans 13 residues. The V end lost 1 base, the J end lost 1 base, and 5 bases lay between the germline ends. The sequence came from a woman aged 40-49 years in good health. Some clones in this sample may be carry-over from other donors' samples. The rearrangement uses TRBV11-2 and TRBJ2-7; tentative D call: TRBD1 (5 bases). Sequencing input: PBMCs. Written as DNA, the CDR3 is TGTGCCAGCAGCTTAGCAGGGTCCTACGAGCAGTACTTC. This gives the protein CASSLAGSYEQYF.